This T cell receptor beta chain appears in the sequencing data of a study of blood T cell repertoires in COVID-19. Using immunoSEQ multiplex PCR, the repertoire was profiled, and TCRdb retains in-frame clones only, with some absent. The table has approximately 300,000 clones, 85% to 90% seen once; the top ten hold over 3.5%. Material: peripheral blood. The clonotype comes from a woman aged 40 to 50 with acute or convalescent COVID-19.

CDR3 DNA sequence: TGTGCCACCCAGCAACAGGGCCAGCCCCAGCATTTT. Protein: CATQQQGQPQHF. V is TRBV6-5 and J is TRBJ1-5; a weak D match, TRBD1 (6 bases). The V end lost 10 bases, the J end lost 7 bases, and 14 bases lay between the germline ends. Germline V gene data show CDR1 as MNHEY and CDR2 as SVGAGI. There are 12 residues in the CDR3.